This T cell receptor beta chain was sequenced during a study of blood T cells in healthy people across ages. Study-wide background: Using template switching, researchers captured about one barcoded beta molecule for each two T cells.

Together with a sample-barcoded 5' primer, a J-beta primer mix was included in a second PCR lasting roughly 6 to 12 cycles. TCRdb fed the 5' RACE reads into MiXCR, producing one record per CDR3 protein. This table holds about 1.8 million distinct CDR3 sequences, roughly 49% found once. This clonotype was seen only a few times. Aged about 6 to 100, donors were systemically healthy Caucasians from Russia. Donors each provided ten milliliters of peripheral blood. The authors extracted at least 6 micrograms of total RNA per sample. V lost 5 bases and J lost 0, with 11 bases in between. Germline V gene lookup returns CDR1 LGHDT and CDR2 YNNKEL (reference sequence). The CDR3 extends over 14 amino acids.

The TCR originated in a woman aged 35 to 49 in good health. Material: blood. The chain joins TRBV3-1 to TRBJ2-7, with D possibly being TRBD2 (5 bases). The CDR3 DNA reads as TGTGCCAGCAGCTGGACTGCGAGCTCCTACGAGCAGTACTTC. This sequence encodes CASSWTASSYEQYF.